This section outlines one T cell receptor (beta chain) sequence together with its context. What it binds is unknown. This sample was included in a study of OX40 agonist ivuxolimab in advanced cancers. Points from the study as a whole: By week 6 at 0.1 to 3.0 mg/kg, blood CD4+ and CD8+ T cells had expanded clonally. Clonal expansion in partial responders at 0.1-3.0 mg/kg ranked among the lowest.

The CDR3 totals 13 residues. Between the trimmed V and J ends, which lost 4 bases and 10 bases, there was a span of 17 bases. Looked up from germline, CDR1 is SEHNR and CDR2 is FQNEAQ (reference sequence). Here immunoSEQ multiplex PCR was the method, and the copy in TCRdb shows in-frame clones only, minus some. The table lists around 60,000 clones, over 90% of them singletons. The source is an adult with an advanced solid tumor such as melanoma, head and neck, liver or kidney cancer. This chain connects TRBV7-9 to TRBJ2-7; D is undetermined. Material: CD4+ or CD8+ T cells sorted from blood, obtained in a trial of the OX40 agonist ivuxolimab. CDR3 sequence reads: CASSSPGGTDQYF. CDR3 DNA sequence: TGTGCCAGCAGCTCCCCCGGCGGCACGGACCAGTACTTC. Full variable domain (rest looked up from reference TRBV7-9 and TRBJ2-7): DTGVSQNPRHKITKRGQNVTFRCDPISEHNRLYWYRQTLGQGPEFLTYFQNEAQLEKSRLLSDRFSAERPKGSFSTLEIQRTEQGDSAMYLCASSSPGGTDQYFGPGTRLTVT.